The 18 T cell receptor beta chains below all came from one sample that was sequenced in a study of beta chain features in type 1 diabetes. Of the isolated RNA, all was reverse transcribed, and so the sequenced material was expressed TCRB transcripts. Only in-frame clones appear in the TCRdb table, and some are missing; sequencing was by immunoSEQ multiplex PCR. The sample includes some 150,000 clones, over 8% of them seen just once. The sequenced sample was central memory CD4+ T cells from blood. The receptors stem from a woman in her 40s in good health.

This clone came up a few times. The V gene is TRBV9, the J gene TRBJ1-2; TRBD1 agrees at 7 bases. The CDR3 totals 14 residues. Germline V gives CDR1 SGDLS, CDR2 YYNGEE. The junction had 10 bases not matched to a gene; V was cut back by 4 bases and J by 7 bases. The CDR3 DNA follows: TGTGCCAGCAGCCCGGGGACAGATTTGGCTGGCTACACCTTC. Its translation: CASSPGTDLAGYTF.

The chain has TRBV6-6 and TRBJ2-1, with D tentatively TRBD2 (5 bases). V was cut by 10 bases and J by 7 bases, with 20 bases left in between. This CDR3 is built from 14 residues. The germline gives CDR1 MNHNY, CDR2 SVGAGI (reference sequence). In DNA form, the CDR3 reads TGTGCCACCATTGATCCGCCCGACTATAATGAGCAGTTCTTC. This translates into CATIDPPDYNEQFF.

A few counts support this clone. This rearrangement joins TRBV10-2 to TRBJ1-4; 9 bases are shared with TRBD1. Losses at the gene ends were 6 bases for V and 8 bases for J; bases not matched to a gene: 10. Germline assignment: CDR1 WSHSY and CDR2 SAAADI. The CDR3 has 15 amino acids. CDR3 DNA sequence: TGCGCCAGCAGGGAGGACAGGGGCGGCGGGGAAAAACTGTTTTTT. Its translation is CASREDRGGGEKLFF.

The chain employs TRBV27 and TRBJ1-4, with 8 bases fitting TRBD1. V shed 6 bases and J 8 bases; nucleotides not matched to a gene: 8. Germline loops: CDR1 MNHEY, CDR2 SMNVEV (reference sequence). The CDR3 is 14 residues long. The CDR3 protein is CASSRTGNLEKLFF. The CDR3 DNA reads TGTGCCAGCAGCCGGACAGGGAATCTAGAAAAACTGTTTTTT.

V is TRBV6-1 and J is TRBJ2-7; perhaps TRBD2 as D (6 bases). Trimming pared 2 bases from V and 3 bases from J, leaving 11 bases between. Germline V lookup: CDR1 MNHNS, CDR2 SASEGT. The CDR3 is 14 residues long. The DNA of the CDR3 is TGTGCCAGCAGTGAACGGGGGAGCCTCTACGAGCAGTACTTC. This sequence encodes CASSERGSLYEQYF.

This clone has only a few counts. The V call is TRBV29-1, the J call TRBJ1-1; TRBD1 matches 7 bases. J was trimmed by 0 bases and V by 7 bases; bases with no gene match: 5. This CDR3 has 13 residues. CDR1 is SQVTM and CDR2 is ANQGSEA in the germline V gene. This CDR3 is CSALTGLNTEAFF. As DNA, the CDR3 is TGCAGCGCCTTGACAGGGCTGAACACTGAAGCTTTCTTT. Supplemented by reference TRBV29-1 and TRBJ1-1, the full variable domain reads SAVISQKPSRDICQRGTSLTIQCQVDSQVTMMFWYRQQPGQSLTLIATANQGSEATYESGFVIDKFPISRPNLTFSTLTVSNMSPEDSSIYLCSALTGLNTEAFFGQGTRLTVV.

CDR3 amino acids: CASSAPSSYNSPLHF. The CDR3 nucleotides are TGTGCCAGCAGTGCTCCCAGCTCCTATAATTCACCCCTCCACTTT. The chain combines TRBV6-1 with TRBJ1-6, with D unclear. CDR1 is MNHNS, CDR2 SASEGT, per germline. V was trimmed by 4 bases and J by 0 bases, leaving 7 bases between them. The CDR3 totals 15 residues.

This clone was counted between two and nine times. The chain joins TRBV7-2 to TRBJ2-7; D is undetermined. CDR1 SGHTA and CDR2 FQGNSA come from the germline V gene. V was shortened by 8 bases and J by 0 bases, with 11 bases between the two germline ends. The CDR3 is 13 amino acids. The CDR3 DNA is TGTGCCAGCGGAGTGGGTAGCTCCTACGAGCAGTACTTC. This sequence encodes CASGVGSSYEQYF.

This clone was counted only a few times. This chain links TRBV7-9 with TRBJ2-4; 8 bases are a match to TRBD1. CDR3 length equals 12 residues. V lost 5 bases and J lost 13; bases outside the gene matches: 7. Germline CDR1 and CDR2: SEHNR and FQNEAQ (reference sequence). The CDR3 region is CASSVDRGSQYF. CDR3 coding DNA: TGTGCCAGCAGCGTCGACAGGGGCTCACAGTACTTC.

This chain connects TRBV6-6 to TRBJ1-5; 7 bases align to TRBD1. The V gene end was trimmed by 6 bases and the J gene end by 3 bases; junction bases not matched to a gene: 5. The length of the CDR3 is 14 residues. Germline assignment: CDR1 MNHNY and CDR2 SVGAGI (reference sequence). This chain's CDR3 is CASSYTGVNQPQHF. The CDR3 DNA reads as TGTGCCAGCAGCTACACAGGGGTCAATCAGCCCCAGCATTTT.

Only a few counts were recorded for this clone. The chain carries TRBV7-2 and TRBJ2-1, with 7 bases that match TRBD2. The V gene end was trimmed by 0 bases and the J gene end by 7 bases; junction bases not matched to a gene: 3. Germline V gives CDR1 SGHTA, CDR2 FQGNSA. The CDR3 contains 14 residues. The CDR3 sequence: CASSLAGGGNEQFF. The CDR3 nucleotides are TGTGCCAGCAGCTTAGCGGGGGGGGGAAATGAGCAGTTCTTC. Based on the CDR3 plus reference TRBV7-2 and TRBJ2-1, the full variable domain is GAGVSQSPSNKVTEKGKDVELRCDPISGHTALYWYRQSLGQGLEFLIYFQGNSAPDKSGLPSDRFSAERTGGSVSTLTIQRTQQEDSAVYLCASSLAGGGNEQFFGPGTRLTVL.

This clone was observed a few times. V gene TRBV29-1 combines with J gene TRBJ1-2; D remains ambiguous. Germline CDR1 SQVTM, CDR2 ANQGSEA. Deletions cut 7 bases from V and 5 bases from J, with 11 bases between. This CDR3 has 11 residues. The CDR3 is CSATNGYGYTF. As DNA, the CDR3 is TGCAGCGCTACAAACGGGTATGGCTACACCTTC.

This clone was detected a few times. Other DNA sequences in the same sample also yield this CDR3. The chain is built from TRBV18 and TRBJ2-2; D is uncertain. The CDR3 length is 15 residues. V dropped 2 bases and J dropped 0 bases, with 7 bases sitting between them. Germline V CDR1 and CDR2: KGHSH, LQKENI. CDR3 DNA: TGTGCCAGCTCACCAGGTACAGCGAACACCGGGGAGCTGTTTTTT. Its translation: CASSPGTANTGELFF.

This clone was found many times. The rearrangement links TRBV5-6 to TRBJ2-5; D is undetermined. The CDR3 spans 11 residues. Trimming pared 7 bases from V and 4 bases from J, leaving 8 bases between. Germline CDR1 SGHDT, CDR2 YYEEEE. The CDR3 DNA is TGTGCCAGCCGTTACGGAGAGACCCAGTACTTC. Translating gives CASRYGETQYF.

This chain links TRBV7-8 with TRBJ2-4; the D gene is possibly TRBD2 (5 bases). The CDR3 runs 16 residues. Germline values: CDR1 SGHVS, CDR2 FQNEAQ. V lost 5 bases, J lost 1 base, and 15 bases lay in between. CDR3 loop: CASSVAVRVAKNIQYF. For the CDR3, the DNA is TGTGCCAGCAGCGTTGCGGTGAGGGTGGCCAAAAACATTCAGTACTTC. Complete variable domain (other parts from reference TRBV7-8 and TRBJ2-4): GAGVSQSPRYKVAKRGQDVALRCDPISGHVSLFWYQQALGQGPEFLTYFQNEAQLDKSGLPSDRFFAERPEGSVSTLKIQRTQQEDSAVYLCASSVAVRVAKNIQYFGAGTRLSVL.

The CDR3 coding sequence is TGTGCCAGCAGCCAAGATTTAGACTATGGGACCCAGTACTTC. This translates into CASSQDLDYGTQYF. V usage is TRBV4-2 and J usage is TRBJ2-5; D possibly corresponds to TRBD2 (5 bases). The CDR3 sequence is 14 residues long. Germline CDR1 is LGHNA and CDR2 is YNFKEQ. Trimming left V 0 bases short and J 7 bases short, with 12 bases between.

The table lists this clone with many counts. The chain recombines TRBV2 with TRBJ1-1; D gene uncertain. Trimming cost V 3 bases and J 4 bases, with 9 bases left between them. CDR3 length equals 13 residues. Germline V lookup: CDR1 SNHLY, CDR2 FYNNEI. The CDR3 nucleotides are TGTGCCAGCAGTGAGGTCCGGGGCACTGAAGCTTTCTTT. It yields the protein CASSEVRGTEAFF.

The rearrangement uses TRBV11-2 and TRBJ2-5, with 9 bases identical to TRBD1. This CDR3 comprises 15 residues. The germline V gene has CDR1 SGHAT and CDR2 FQNNGV. The V gene end was trimmed by 5 bases and the J gene end by 2 bases; junction bases not matched to a gene: 6. The CDR3 reads CASSRRDRDQETQYF. The DNA for the CDR3 is TGTGCCAGCAGCCGACGGGACAGGGATCAAGAGACCCAGTACTTC. Drawing the rest from reference TRBV11-2 and TRBJ2-5, the complete variable domain is EAGVAQSPRYKIIEKRQSVAFWCNPISGHATLYWYQQILGQGPKLLIQFQNNGVVDDSQLPKDRFSAERLKGVDSTLKIQPAKLEDSAVYLCASSRRDRDQETQYFGPGTRLLVL.